The TCR beta chain under discussion was sequenced for a study of T cell responses to AZD1222 COVID-19 vaccine. This clone was detected once. Its antigen is as yet unknown. CDR3 size: 16 residues. Second doses at about 4 or about 12 weeks were pooled. Overall study findings and caveats: Among those given AZD1222, only 6 or 7 were seropositive at baseline. A reported finding is that nearly half of spike-specific TCRs target unmutated variant regions.

Assay used: immunoSEQ multiplex PCR; TCRdb lists only in-frame clones, some missing. This table has fewer than 180,000 clones, 92% appearing once. Sequenced material: peripheral blood, taken 28 days after the second AZD1222 dose. The chain is built from TRBV21-1 and TRBJ1-1; no DNA check was done on the table's D call, TRBD1. TRBV21-1 is classified as a pseudogene. The clonotype was recovered from an adult who received the AZD1222 COVID-19 vaccine. CDR3 nucleotide sequence: TGTGCCAGCAGCCTCGGGACAGGGAAAGGTGACACTGAAGCTTTCTTT. This codes for CASSLGTGKGDTEAFF.